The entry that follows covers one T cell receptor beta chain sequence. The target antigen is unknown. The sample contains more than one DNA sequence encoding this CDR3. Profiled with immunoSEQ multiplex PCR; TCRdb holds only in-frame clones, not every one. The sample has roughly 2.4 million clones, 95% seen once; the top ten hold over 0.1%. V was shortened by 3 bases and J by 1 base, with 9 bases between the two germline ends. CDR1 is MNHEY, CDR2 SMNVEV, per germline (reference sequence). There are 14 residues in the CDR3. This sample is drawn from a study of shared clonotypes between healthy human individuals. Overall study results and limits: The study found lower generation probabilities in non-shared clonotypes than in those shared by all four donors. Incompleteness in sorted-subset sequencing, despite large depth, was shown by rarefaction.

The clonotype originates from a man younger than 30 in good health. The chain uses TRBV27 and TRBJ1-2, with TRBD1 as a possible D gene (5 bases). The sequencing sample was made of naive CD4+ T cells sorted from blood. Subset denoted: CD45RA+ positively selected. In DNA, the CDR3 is TGTGCCAGCAGTTTGGCAGGGAGTAACTATGGCTACACCTTC. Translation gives CASSLAGSNYGYTF.